Listed below are T cell receptor beta chains from one sample, sequenced in a study of T cell repertoires in cytomegalovirus infection. TCRdb called the reads again in MiXCR, with one record for every CDR3 protein. Among fewer than 1,000,000 distinct CDR3 sequences, around 30% were seen once, and the ten largest hold over 12%. For these TCRs, the target antigens are not known. Here the sequenced sample was cultured CD8+ T cells from PBMCs, taken from culture after CMV antigen stimulation. The source is a human donor in good health (CMV status not recorded). Some clones in this sample may be carry-over from other donors' samples. The CDR3 runs from the conserved cysteine through the conserved F or W. The D gene is left open where the match is weak. Expanded clones get a size class; other rows say once, few or many, or leave the size out.

v_call: TRBV7-6; d_call: TRBD1; j_call: TRBJ2-1; clone_size: NA; cdr3_nt: TGTGCCAGCAGCCGCGGGACAGGGCCCTACAATGAGCAGTTCTTC; cdr3_aa: CASSRGTGPYNEQFF
v_call: TRBV2; d_call: TRBD1; j_call: TRBJ1-6; clone_size: NA; cdr3_nt: TGTGCCAGCAGTGACTTCGGGACAGTAGATTCACCCCTCCACTTT; cdr3_aa: CASSDFGTVDSPLHF
v_call: TRBV12-3/TRBV12-4; d_call: NA; j_call: TRBJ2-6; clone_size: few; cdr3_nt: TGTGCCAGCATCCTAGGGGAGTCTGGGGCCAACGTCCTGACTTTC; cdr3_aa: CASILGESGANVLTF
v_call: TRBV5-8; d_call: NA; j_call: TRBJ2-3; clone_size: NA; cdr3_nt: TGTGCCAGCAGCTTGGAACAAGACACAGATACGCAGTGTTTT; cdr3_aa: CASSLEQDTDTQCF
v_call: TRBV7-9; d_call: TRBD2; j_call: TRBJ2-3; clone_size: few; cdr3_nt: TGTGCCAGCAGCTTAGGGACTAGCGAGGCAGATACGCAGTATTTT; cdr3_aa: CASSLGTSEADTQYF
v_call: TRBV5-4; d_call: TRBD1; j_call: TRBJ2-5; clone_size: few; cdr3_nt: TGTGCCAGCAGCTTGATGCAGGGGGCATGGGAGACCCAGTACTTC; cdr3_aa: CASSLMQGAWETQYF
v_call: TRBV6-2/TRBV6-3; d_call: NA; j_call: TRBJ1-1; clone_size: NA; cdr3_nt: TGTGCCAGCAGTTACTCGTATGAGATATTGAACACTGAAGCTTTCTTT; cdr3_aa: CASSYSYEILNTEAFF
v_call: TRBV5-6; d_call: TRBD1; j_call: TRBJ2-7; clone_size: few; cdr3_nt: TGTGCCAGCAGCAACGACAGGGAGCTCCACGAGCAGTACTTC; cdr3_aa: CASSNDRELHEQYF
v_call: TRBV4-1; d_call: NA; j_call: TRBJ2-3; clone_size: NA; cdr3_nt: TGCGCCAGCAGCCATCCTCCGGGACGGGGCACAGATACGCAGTATTTT; cdr3_aa: CASSHPPGRGTDTQYF
v_call: TRBV7-3; d_call: TRBD2; j_call: TRBJ2-1; clone_size: many; cdr3_nt: TGTGCCAGCAGCAGATTAGCGGGGGGGAGCTCCTACAATGAGCAGTTCTTC; cdr3_aa: CASSRLAGGSSYNEQFF
v_call: TRBV6-1; d_call: NA; j_call: TRBJ1-1; clone_size: NA; cdr3_nt: TGTGCCAGCAGTTACAAAGAGTACTCTGAAGCTTTCTTT; cdr3_aa: CASSYKEYSEAFF
v_call: TRBV6-2/TRBV6-3; d_call: NA; j_call: TRBJ2-3; clone_size: few; cdr3_nt: TGTGCCAGCCGCGGATTCCGCACAGATACGCAGTATTTT; cdr3_aa: CASRGFRTDTQYF
v_call: TRBV6-1; d_call: NA; j_call: TRBJ2-1; clone_size: NA; cdr3_nt: TGTGCCAGCACTGAAAGGGCAGAATCTTCCTACAATGAGCAGTTCTTC; cdr3_aa: CASTERAESSYNEQFF
v_call: TRBV4-1; d_call: NA; j_call: TRBJ2-7; clone_size: NA; cdr3_nt: TGCGCCAGCAGCCTACAAATGGGGGCCGGGCTAGTGGCCTACGAGCAGTACTTC; cdr3_aa: CASSLQMGAGLVAYEQYF
v_call: TRBV4-3; d_call: NA; j_call: TRBJ1-2; clone_size: NA; cdr3_nt: TGCGCCAGCAGCCACAGAGGGGGACCTCTCCCCTTTGGCTACACCTTC; cdr3_aa: CASSHRGGPLPFGYTF
v_call: TRBV12-3/TRBV12-4; d_call: NA; j_call: TRBJ1-3; clone_size: NA; cdr3_nt: TGTGCCAGCAGTGGGGGGCCTATTCGAAACACCATATATTTT; cdr3_aa: CASSGGPIRNTIYF
v_call: TRBV4-1; d_call: TRBD1; j_call: TRBJ1-2; clone_size: once; cdr3_nt: TGCGCCAGCAGCCATATACAGGGGGCAGGAGATGGCTACACCTTC; cdr3_aa: CASSHIQGAGDGYTF
v_call: TRBV27; d_call: NA; j_call: TRBJ2-7; clone_size: NA; cdr3_nt: TGTGCCAGCAGTCGTATTACACAGGGAGGAAGGTACGAGCAGTACTTC; cdr3_aa: CASSRITQGGRYEQYF
v_call: TRBV4-1; d_call: NA; j_call: TRBJ1-1; clone_size: few; cdr3_nt: TGCGCCAGCAGGACAACAGGCGGAACTGAAGCTTTCTTT; cdr3_aa: CASRTTGGTEAFF
v_call: TRBV27; d_call: NA; j_call: TRBJ1-3; clone_size: few; cdr3_nt: TGTGCCAGCAGCCCGGATCCTGGAAACACCATATATTTT; cdr3_aa: CASSPDPGNTIYF
v_call: TRBV7-8; d_call: NA; j_call: TRBJ2-3; clone_size: many; cdr3_nt: TGTGCCAGCAGCTGGGGTCCTGATACGCAGTATTTT; cdr3_aa: CASSWGPDTQYF
v_call: TRBV7-8; d_call: NA; j_call: TRBJ2-4; clone_size: few; cdr3_nt: TGTGCCAGCAGCTTAAGTCTTGAGAGATCCAAAAACATTCAGTACTTC; cdr3_aa: CASSLSLERSKNIQYF
v_call: TRBV11-2; d_call: TRBD1; j_call: TRBJ1-1; clone_size: NA; cdr3_nt: TGTGCCAGCAGCTTATGGGACAGGGGGGGAGGCACTGAAGCTTTCTTT; cdr3_aa: CASSLWDRGGGTEAFF
v_call: TRBV20-1; d_call: NA; j_call: TRBJ1-3; clone_size: NA; cdr3_nt: TGCAGTGCTAGAGATATGATAGGACGGGGGCAATACGGAAACACCATATATTTT; cdr3_aa: CSARDMIGRGQYGNTIYF
v_call: TRBV12-3/TRBV12-4; d_call: NA; j_call: TRBJ2-7; clone_size: NA; cdr3_nt: TGTGCCAGCAGTTTCCTCTCAGCGGGCCGCTACGAGCAGTACTTC; cdr3_aa: CASSFLSAGRYEQYF
v_call: TRBV7-9; d_call: NA; j_call: TRBJ1-5; clone_size: NA; cdr3_nt: TGTGCCAGCAGCTTAGAAGGGGTTCGGCAGCCCCAGCATTTT; cdr3_aa: CASSLEGVRQPQHF
v_call: TRBV2; d_call: NA; j_call: TRBJ2-7; clone_size: NA; cdr3_nt: TGTGCCAGCAGTGGACGTATCTTCTACGAGCAGTACTTC; cdr3_aa: CASSGRIFYEQYF
v_call: TRBV6-1; d_call: TRBD2; j_call: TRBJ2-1; clone_size: few; cdr3_nt: TGTGCCAGCAGAGCCGGGACTAGCGGCGAGGGAGAGCAGTTCTTC; cdr3_aa: CASRAGTSGEGEQFF
v_call: TRBV9; d_call: NA; j_call: TRBJ1-2; clone_size: NA; cdr3_nt: TGTGCCAGCAGCCCTTCCGGGACACCCTATGGCTACACCTTC; cdr3_aa: CASSPSGTPYGYTF
v_call: TRBV19; d_call: NA; j_call: TRBJ2-1; clone_size: NA; cdr3_nt: TGTGCCAGTAGTATACAGGCCTATAGCTCCTACAATGAGCAGTTCTTC; cdr3_aa: CASSIQAYSSYNEQFF
v_call: TRBV6-2/TRBV6-3; d_call: TRBD1; j_call: TRBJ1-1; clone_size: NA; cdr3_nt: TGTGCCAGCAGTTTAACCACGATCGGACAGGGCACTTTCTTT; cdr3_aa: CASSLTTIGQGTFF
v_call: TRBV4-2; d_call: TRBD1; j_call: TRBJ2-2; clone_size: NA; cdr3_nt: TGTGCCAGCAGCCAAGTGGGACAGGGGATGCCCGGGGAGCTGTTTTTT; cdr3_aa: CASSQVGQGMPGELFF
v_call: TRBV24-1; d_call: NA; j_call: TRBJ1-5; clone_size: NA; cdr3_nt: TGTGCCACCAGTGACTCCCGCAGTGGACCTAGCAATCAGCCCCAGCATTTT; cdr3_aa: CATSDSRSGPSNQPQHF
v_call: TRBV2; d_call: TRBD1; j_call: TRBJ1-2; clone_size: few; cdr3_nt: TGTGCCAGTACTCCACGGTACGGGACAGAAAATGGCTACACCTTC; cdr3_aa: CASTPRYGTENGYTF
v_call: TRBV7-6; d_call: NA; j_call: TRBJ1-5; clone_size: few; cdr3_nt: TGTGCCAGCAGCCCGCCGGCGGGGCAGCCCCAGCATTTT; cdr3_aa: CASSPPAGQPQHF
v_call: TRBV28; d_call: NA; j_call: TRBJ2-2; clone_size: NA; cdr3_nt: TGTGCCAGCATCCCCTGGGGCACTAGCTTTCCGAACACCGGGGAGCTGTTTTTT; cdr3_aa: CASIPWGTSFPNTGELFF
v_call: TRBV6-1; d_call: NA; j_call: TRBJ2-7; clone_size: NA; cdr3_nt: TGTGCCAGCAGTGAAGCGCCGGTGCGGGGGCGTGAATCCTACGAGCAGTACTTC; cdr3_aa: CASSEAPVRGRESYEQYF
v_call: TRBV20-1; d_call: TRBD1; j_call: TRBJ1-2; clone_size: NA; cdr3_nt: TGCAGTGCTGGGCAGGGGGCAATAGATGGCTACACCTTC; cdr3_aa: CSAGQGAIDGYTF
v_call: TRBV9; d_call: TRBD1; j_call: TRBJ2-6; clone_size: NA; cdr3_nt: TGTGCCAGCAGCGTTAGCTCTGGACAGGGTACTGGGGCCAACGTCCTGACTTTC; cdr3_aa: CASSVSSGQGTGANVLTF